This T cell receptor (beta chain) was documented in a study of T cells in pancreatic ductal adenocarcinoma. Overall study findings and caveats: Compared with tumor, blood showed more total productive templates and about 8-fold more clonotypes. Mean clonality was roughly 0.11 in tumors and roughly 0.072 in blood, not significantly different. Tumors hold more CD45RO+ effector T cells, which may bias toward lower diversity.

There are 16 residues in the CDR3. Trimming removed 0 bases from V and 2 bases from J; junction bases left unmatched: 3. CDR1 and CDR2 from the germline V gene are LGHNA and YNFKEQ. The assay was immunoSEQ multiplex PCR, and TCRdb's table has in-frame clones only and misses some. The sample lists about 5,200 clones; around nine tenths were seen once. No neoadjuvant therapy was given to the selected pancreatic ductal adenocarcinoma patients before their surgery. Details on this clone: Its antigen is not known.

The rearrangement links TRBV4-2 to TRBJ2-3; TRBD2 matches at 9 bases. This receptor was taken from a human donor with pancreatic ductal adenocarcinoma. The sequenced sample consisted of pancreatic tumor tissue. CDR3 protein: CASSQETSGSTDTQYF. CDR3 in DNA: TGTGCCAGCAGCCAAGAGACTAGCGGATCCACAGATACGCAGTATTTT.